One T cell receptor beta chain is described in this entry. The antigen is not known. Here immunoSEQ multiplex PCR was the method, and the copy in TCRdb shows in-frame clones only, minus some. Of some 130,000 clones in the sample, approximately 90% are singletons; the top ten hold 1.1%. The sample comes from a study of T cell responses to AZD1222 COVID-19 vaccine. Study-level points and caveats: Spike-wide coverage was observed for vaccine-associated CD4 TCRs, with dominant responses at 160-218 and 743-854. Spike-specific TCR repertoires showed rising breadth and depth after two AZD1222 doses. Donors, mostly white British, included more females; clonal diversity was possibly underestimated.

The CDR3 totals 14 residues. Trimming at V came to 6 bases and at J to 8 bases, leaving 6 bases not matched to a gene. Per the germline V gene, CDR1 is MNHEY and CDR2 is SVGAGI. The chain has TRBV6-5 and TRBJ1-4; 10 nucleotides agree with TRBD1. The sequence derives from an adult who received the AZD1222 COVID-19 vaccine. Specimen: peripheral blood, collected 28 days after the second AZD1222 dose. As DNA, the CDR3 is TGTGCCAGCAGGACCGGGACAGGGGAGGAAAAACTGTTTTTT. Protein: CASRTGTGEEKLFF.